The rows below give T cell receptor beta chains drawn from one sample of a study of T cells in Graves' hyperthyroidism and ophthalmopathy. TCRdb redid the calling of the multiplex PCR reads with MiXCR, one entry per CDR3 protein. The sample carries about 610,000 distinct CDR3 sequences, 14% to 15% recorded once. The source material was blood. The receptors stem from a woman in her thirties or forties with Graves' ophthalmopathy. CDR3s include the opening cysteine and the closing phenylalanine or tryptophan. Fields, in order: D gene, J gene, clone size, V gene, CDR3 DNA, CDR3 protein. D genes are given only for firm matches. Clone size appears in some rows only: once, few, many, or a class for an expanded clone.

NA,TRBJ2-5,many,TRBV20-1,TGCAGTGCTAGCTACGGCTACCAAGAGACCCAGTACTTC,CSASYGYQETQYF
TRBD2,TRBJ2-7,NA,TRBV7-8,TGTGCCAGCAGTAGGCCTAGCGGGAACTACGAGCAGTACTTC,CASSRPSGNYEQYF
NA,TRBJ2-5,many,TRBV28,TGTGCCAGCAGCCCGATACAGGGAGCGGAAGAGACCCAGTACTTC,CASSPIQGAEETQYF
TRBD1,TRBJ1-5,NA,TRBV9,TGTGCCAGCAGCGTCGGGACAGGGAATCAGCCCCAGCATTTT,CASSVGTGNQPQHF
NA,TRBJ1-5,many,TRBV28,TGTGCCAGTTGCCCAGCCGCAGGGAGCAATCAGCCCCAGCATTTT,CASCPAAGSNQPQHF
TRBD2,TRBJ2-7,many,TRBV9,TGTGCCAGCAGCGTTAGCGGGAGTTCCTTAACCTACGAGCAGTACTTC,CASSVSGSSLTYEQYF
TRBD1,TRBJ2-7,many,TRBV6-1,TGTGCCAGCAGTCCAGACAGGGAAACGGTCGAGCAGTACTTC,CASSPDRETVEQYF
NA,TRBJ2-5,many,TRBV29-1,TGCAGCGCTCAAGACTTACAAGAGACCCAGTACTTC,CSAQDLQETQYF
NA,TRBJ2-7,few,TRBV5-1,TGCGCCAGCAGCAGGACGGGACTCAGCCTCGAAGAGCAGTACTTC,CASSRTGLSLEEQYF
TRBD1,TRBJ1-2,NA,TRBV4-1,TGCGCCAGCAGCCTTGGGGGGCAGGGGGGGCATGGCTACACCTTC,CASSLGGQGGHGYTF